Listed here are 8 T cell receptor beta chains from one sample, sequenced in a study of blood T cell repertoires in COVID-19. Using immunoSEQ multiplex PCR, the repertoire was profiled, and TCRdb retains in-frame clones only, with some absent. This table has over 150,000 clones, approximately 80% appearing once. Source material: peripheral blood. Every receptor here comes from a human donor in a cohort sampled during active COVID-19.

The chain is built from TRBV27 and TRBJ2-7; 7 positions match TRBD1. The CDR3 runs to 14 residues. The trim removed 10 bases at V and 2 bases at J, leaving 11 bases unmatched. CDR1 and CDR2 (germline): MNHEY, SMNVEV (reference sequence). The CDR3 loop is CAIFKTGLPYEQYF. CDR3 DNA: TGTGCCATTTTCAAGACAGGGCTACCCTACGAGCAGTACTTC.

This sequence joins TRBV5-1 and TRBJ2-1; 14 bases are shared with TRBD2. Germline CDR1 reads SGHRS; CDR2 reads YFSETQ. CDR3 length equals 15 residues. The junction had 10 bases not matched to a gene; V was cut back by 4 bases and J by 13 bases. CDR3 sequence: CASSPRLAGGPVQFF. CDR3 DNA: TGCGCCAGCAGCCCCCGACTAGCGGGGGGGCCTGTCCAGTTCTTC. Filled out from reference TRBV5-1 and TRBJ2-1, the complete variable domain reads KAGVTQTPRYLIKTRGQQVTLSCSPISGHRSVSWYQQTPGQGLQFLFEYFSETQRNKGNFPGRFSGRQFSNSRSEMNVSTLELGDSALYLCASSPRLAGGPVQFFGPGTRLTVL.

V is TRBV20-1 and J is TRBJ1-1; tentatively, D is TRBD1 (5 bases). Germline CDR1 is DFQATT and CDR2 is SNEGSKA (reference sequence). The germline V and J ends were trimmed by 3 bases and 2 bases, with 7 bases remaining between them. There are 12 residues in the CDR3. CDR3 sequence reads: CSASQGNTEAFF. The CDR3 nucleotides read TGCAGTGCTAGTCAGGGAAACACTGAAGCTTTCTTT.

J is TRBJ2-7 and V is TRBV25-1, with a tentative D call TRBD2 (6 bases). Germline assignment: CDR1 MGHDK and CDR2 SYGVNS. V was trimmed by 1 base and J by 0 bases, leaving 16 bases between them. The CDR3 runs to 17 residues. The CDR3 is CASSESRTETSSYEQYF. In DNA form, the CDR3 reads TGTGCCAGCAGTGAATCTCGAACAGAGACTAGCTCCTACGAGCAGTACTTC.

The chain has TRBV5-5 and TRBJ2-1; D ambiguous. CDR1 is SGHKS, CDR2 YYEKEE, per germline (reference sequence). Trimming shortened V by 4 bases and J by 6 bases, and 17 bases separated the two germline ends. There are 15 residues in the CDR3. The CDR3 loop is CASSRTEFGTNEQFF. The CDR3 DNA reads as TGTGCCAGCAGCCGTACAGAATTTGGAACCAATGAGCAGTTCTTC.

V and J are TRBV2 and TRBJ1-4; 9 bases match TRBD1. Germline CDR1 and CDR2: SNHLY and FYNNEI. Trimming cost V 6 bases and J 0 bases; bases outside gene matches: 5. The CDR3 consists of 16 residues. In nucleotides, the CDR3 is TGTGCCAGCAGCGGACAGGGGAGAGCAACTAATGAAAAACTGTTTTTT. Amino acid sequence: CASSGQGRATNEKLFF. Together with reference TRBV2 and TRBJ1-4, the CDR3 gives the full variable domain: EPEVTQTPSHQVTQMGQEVILRCVPISNHLYFYWYRQILGQKVEFLVSFYNNEISEKSEIFDDQFSVERPDGSNFTLKIRSTKLEDSAMYFCASSGQGRATNEKLFFGSGTQLSVL.

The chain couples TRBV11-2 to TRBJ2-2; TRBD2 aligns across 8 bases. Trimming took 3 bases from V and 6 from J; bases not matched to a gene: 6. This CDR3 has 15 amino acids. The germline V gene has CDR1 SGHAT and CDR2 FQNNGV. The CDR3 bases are TGTGCCAGCAGCTTGGGACTAGGGGTATCCGGGGAGCTGTTTTTT. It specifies CASSLGLGVSGELFF.

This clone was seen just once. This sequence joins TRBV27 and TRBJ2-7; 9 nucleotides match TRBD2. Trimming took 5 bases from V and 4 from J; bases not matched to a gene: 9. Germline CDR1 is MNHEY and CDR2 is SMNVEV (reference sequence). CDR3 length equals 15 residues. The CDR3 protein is CASSLFSGGPYEQYF. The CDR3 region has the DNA TGTGCCAGCAGTCTTTTTAGCGGGGGCCCATACGAGCAGTACTTC.